Sequencing of this T cell receptor (beta chain) was carried out in a study of monozygotic twins with inflammatory bowel disease. Per donor, about 2.5 ml of blood was collected and frozen. Findings of the study overall: The data did not back a single strong IBD-associated clonotype or signal. Distinguishing T cell subtypes was not possible.

About this clonotype itself: What it binds is not known.

Both TCRalpha and TCRbeta cDNA were subjected to two nested PCRs lasting approximately 16 and 10 cycles. TCRdb re-called the 5' RACE reads; every CDR3 protein appears as one record, without DNA. This listing includes about 160,000 distinct CDR3 sequences. Sequenced sample: blood. The TCR originated in a human donor with ulcerative colitis or Crohn's disease, or a healthy co-twin of an affected twin (not recorded which).

The CDR3 sequence is CASSLLRGRAAAYNEQFF. This sequence joins TRBV5-1 and TRBJ2-1; with no DNA, the TCRdb D assignment of TRBD2 cannot be verified. The germline V gene encodes CDR1 SGHRS and CDR2 YFSETQ. This CDR3 region has 18 residues. The variable domain in full, with the rest retrieved from reference TRBV5-1 and TRBJ2-1, is KAGVTQTPRYLIKTRGQQVTLSCSPISGHRSVSWYQQTPGQGLQFLFEYFSETQRNKGNFPGRFSGRQFSNSRSEMNVSTLELGDSALYLCASSLLRGRAAAYNEQFFGPGTRLTVL.